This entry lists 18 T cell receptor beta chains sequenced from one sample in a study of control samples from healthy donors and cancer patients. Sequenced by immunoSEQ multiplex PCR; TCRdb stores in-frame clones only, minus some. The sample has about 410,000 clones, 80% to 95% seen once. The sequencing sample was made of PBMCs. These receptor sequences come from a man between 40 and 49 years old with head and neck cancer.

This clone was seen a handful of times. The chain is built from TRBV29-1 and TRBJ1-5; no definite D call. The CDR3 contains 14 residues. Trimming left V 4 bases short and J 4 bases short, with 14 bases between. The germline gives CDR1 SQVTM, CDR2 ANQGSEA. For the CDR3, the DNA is TGCAGCGTTGTTGGAGGGAGTGGGAATCAGCCCCAGCATTTT. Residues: CSVVGGSGNQPQHF.

The chain's CDR3 is CASSLGMGNTGELFF. CDR3 DNA: TGTGCCAGCAGCTTAGGAATGGGAAACACCGGGGAGCTGTTTTTT. V and J are TRBV7-2 and TRBJ2-2; D ambiguous. Trimming took off 1 base at V and 2 bases at J, with 8 bases between the two ends. The CDR3 totals 15 residues. CDR1 and CDR2 (germline): SGHTA, FQGNSA.

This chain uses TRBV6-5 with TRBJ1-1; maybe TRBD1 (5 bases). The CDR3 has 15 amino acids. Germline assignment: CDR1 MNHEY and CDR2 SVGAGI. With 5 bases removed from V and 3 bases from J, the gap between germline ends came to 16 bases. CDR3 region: CASSQRGLRDTEAFF. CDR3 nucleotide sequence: TGTGCCAGCAGTCAAAGGGGACTGCGGGACACTGAAGCTTTCTTT.

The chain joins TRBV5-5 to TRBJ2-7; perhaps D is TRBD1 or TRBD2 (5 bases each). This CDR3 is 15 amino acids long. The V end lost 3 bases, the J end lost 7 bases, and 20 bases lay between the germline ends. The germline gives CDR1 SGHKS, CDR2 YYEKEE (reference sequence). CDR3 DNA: TGTGCCAGCAGCTCAACACCTGGGACCCTCTATGAGCAGTACTTC. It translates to CASSSTPGTLYEQYF.

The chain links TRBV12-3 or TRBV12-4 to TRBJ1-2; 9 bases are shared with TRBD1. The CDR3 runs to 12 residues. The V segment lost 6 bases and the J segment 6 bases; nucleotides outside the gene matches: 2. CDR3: CASRTGGHGYTF. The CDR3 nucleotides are TGTGCCAGCAGGACAGGGGGGCATGGCTACACCTTC.

The CDR3 DNA sequence: TGTGCCAGTAGTTTTTACGGGGGCCCCTACGAGCAGTACTTC. This codes for CASSFYGGPYEQYF. The chain joins TRBV19 to TRBJ2-7; D might be TRBD1 or TRBD2, each matching 6 bases. The CDR3 runs to 14 residues. The V end lost 5 bases, the J end lost 2 bases, and 13 bases lay between the germline ends. Germline CDR1 and CDR2: LNHDA and SQIVND (reference sequence).

CDR3 residues: CAWSVGGGRSSGANVLTF. The CDR3 DNA sequence: TGTGCCTGGAGTGTTGGCGGGGGACGGAGCTCTGGGGCCAACGTCCTGACTTTC. The chain uses TRBV30 and TRBJ2-6; 7 nucleotides align to TRBD2. Trimming cost V 0 bases and J 0 bases; bases outside gene matches: 8. The CDR3 covers 18 residues. In germline, CDR1 is GTSNPN, CDR2 SVGIG (reference sequence).

CDR3: CASSYRGSVEKLFF. Here the CDR3 DNA reads TGTGCCAGCAGTTACCGGGGGAGTGTGGAAAAACTGTTTTTT. The V call is TRBV6-2 or TRBV6-3, the J call TRBJ1-4, with a weak D call TRBD1 (5 bases). The CDR3 runs 14 residues. Germline-derived CDR1 and CDR2 are MNHEY and SVGEGT. Trimming removed 2 bases at V and 8 bases at J, with 12 bases between.

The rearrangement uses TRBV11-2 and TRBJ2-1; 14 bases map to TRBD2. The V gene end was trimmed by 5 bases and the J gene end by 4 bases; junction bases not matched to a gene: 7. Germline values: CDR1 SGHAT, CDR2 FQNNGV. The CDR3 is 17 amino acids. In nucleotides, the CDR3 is TGTGCCAGCAGCCCTCCGGGACTAGCGGGGGTGTACAATGAGCAGTTCTTC. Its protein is CASSPPGLAGVYNEQFF.

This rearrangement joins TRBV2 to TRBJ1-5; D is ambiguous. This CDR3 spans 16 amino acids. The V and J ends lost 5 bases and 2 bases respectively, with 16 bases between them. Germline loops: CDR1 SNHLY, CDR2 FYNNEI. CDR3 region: CASSLAVVLGNQPQHF. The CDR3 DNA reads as TGTGCCAGCAGTTTAGCTGTGGTGTTGGGCAATCAGCCCCAGCATTTT.

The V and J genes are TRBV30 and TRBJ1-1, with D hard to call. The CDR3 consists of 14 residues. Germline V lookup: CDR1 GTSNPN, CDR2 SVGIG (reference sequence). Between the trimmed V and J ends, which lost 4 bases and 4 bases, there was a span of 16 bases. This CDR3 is CAWKYWTVGTEAFF. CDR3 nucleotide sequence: TGTGCCTGGAAATATTGGACCGTGGGCACTGAAGCTTTCTTT. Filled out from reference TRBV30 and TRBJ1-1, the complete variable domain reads SQTIHQWPATLVQPVGSPLSLECTVEGTSNPNLYWYRQAAGRGLQLLFYSVGIGQISSEVPQNLSASRPQDRQFILSSKKLLLSDSGFYLCAWKYWTVGTEAFFGQGTRLTVV.

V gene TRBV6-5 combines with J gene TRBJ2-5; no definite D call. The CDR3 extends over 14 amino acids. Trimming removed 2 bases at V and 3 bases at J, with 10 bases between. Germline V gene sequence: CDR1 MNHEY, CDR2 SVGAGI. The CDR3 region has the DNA TGTGCCAGCAGTTACACCTGGGCCGAAGAGACCCAGTACTTC. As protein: CASSYTWAEETQYF.

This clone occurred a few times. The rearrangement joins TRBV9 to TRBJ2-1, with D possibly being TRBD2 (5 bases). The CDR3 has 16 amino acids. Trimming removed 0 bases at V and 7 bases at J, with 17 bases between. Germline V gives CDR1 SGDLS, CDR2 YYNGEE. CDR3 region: CASSVESRGSGNEQFF. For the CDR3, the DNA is TGTGCCAGCAGCGTAGAGTCTAGAGGGAGCGGTAATGAGCAGTTCTTC.

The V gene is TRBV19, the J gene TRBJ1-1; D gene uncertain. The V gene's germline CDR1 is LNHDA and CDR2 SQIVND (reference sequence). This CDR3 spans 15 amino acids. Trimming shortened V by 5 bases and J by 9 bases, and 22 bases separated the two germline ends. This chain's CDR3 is CASSLNRAPVRKAFF. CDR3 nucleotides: TGTGCCAGTAGTCTAAATCGGGCCCCGGTTCGTAAAGCTTTCTTT.

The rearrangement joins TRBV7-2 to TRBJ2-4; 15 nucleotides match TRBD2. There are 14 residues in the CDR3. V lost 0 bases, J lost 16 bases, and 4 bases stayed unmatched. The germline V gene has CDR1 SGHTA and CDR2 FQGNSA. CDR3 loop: CASSLAGTSGGTYF. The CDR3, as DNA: TGTGCCAGCAGCTTAGCCGGGACTAGCGGGGGGACCTACTTC.

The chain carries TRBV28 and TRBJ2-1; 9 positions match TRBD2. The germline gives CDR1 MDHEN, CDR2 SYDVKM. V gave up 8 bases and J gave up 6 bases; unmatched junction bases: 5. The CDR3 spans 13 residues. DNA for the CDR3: TGTGCCAGCGGAGCGGGAGGTGGCAATGAGCAGTTCTTC. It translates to CASGAGGGNEQFF.

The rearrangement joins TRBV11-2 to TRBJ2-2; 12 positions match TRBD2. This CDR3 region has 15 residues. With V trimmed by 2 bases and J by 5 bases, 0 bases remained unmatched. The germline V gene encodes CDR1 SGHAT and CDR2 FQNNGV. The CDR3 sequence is CASSLLAGGTGELFF. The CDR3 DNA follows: TGTGCCAGCAGCTTACTAGCGGGAGGGACCGGGGAGCTGTTTTTT.

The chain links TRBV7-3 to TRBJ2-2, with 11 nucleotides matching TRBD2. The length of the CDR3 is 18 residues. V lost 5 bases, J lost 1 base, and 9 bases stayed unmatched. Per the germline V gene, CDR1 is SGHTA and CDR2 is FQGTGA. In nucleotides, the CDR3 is TGTGCCAGCAGCCCGCGCGCCGGGACTAGCGGGAACACCGGGGAGCTGTTTTTT. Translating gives CASSPRAGTSGNTGELFF.